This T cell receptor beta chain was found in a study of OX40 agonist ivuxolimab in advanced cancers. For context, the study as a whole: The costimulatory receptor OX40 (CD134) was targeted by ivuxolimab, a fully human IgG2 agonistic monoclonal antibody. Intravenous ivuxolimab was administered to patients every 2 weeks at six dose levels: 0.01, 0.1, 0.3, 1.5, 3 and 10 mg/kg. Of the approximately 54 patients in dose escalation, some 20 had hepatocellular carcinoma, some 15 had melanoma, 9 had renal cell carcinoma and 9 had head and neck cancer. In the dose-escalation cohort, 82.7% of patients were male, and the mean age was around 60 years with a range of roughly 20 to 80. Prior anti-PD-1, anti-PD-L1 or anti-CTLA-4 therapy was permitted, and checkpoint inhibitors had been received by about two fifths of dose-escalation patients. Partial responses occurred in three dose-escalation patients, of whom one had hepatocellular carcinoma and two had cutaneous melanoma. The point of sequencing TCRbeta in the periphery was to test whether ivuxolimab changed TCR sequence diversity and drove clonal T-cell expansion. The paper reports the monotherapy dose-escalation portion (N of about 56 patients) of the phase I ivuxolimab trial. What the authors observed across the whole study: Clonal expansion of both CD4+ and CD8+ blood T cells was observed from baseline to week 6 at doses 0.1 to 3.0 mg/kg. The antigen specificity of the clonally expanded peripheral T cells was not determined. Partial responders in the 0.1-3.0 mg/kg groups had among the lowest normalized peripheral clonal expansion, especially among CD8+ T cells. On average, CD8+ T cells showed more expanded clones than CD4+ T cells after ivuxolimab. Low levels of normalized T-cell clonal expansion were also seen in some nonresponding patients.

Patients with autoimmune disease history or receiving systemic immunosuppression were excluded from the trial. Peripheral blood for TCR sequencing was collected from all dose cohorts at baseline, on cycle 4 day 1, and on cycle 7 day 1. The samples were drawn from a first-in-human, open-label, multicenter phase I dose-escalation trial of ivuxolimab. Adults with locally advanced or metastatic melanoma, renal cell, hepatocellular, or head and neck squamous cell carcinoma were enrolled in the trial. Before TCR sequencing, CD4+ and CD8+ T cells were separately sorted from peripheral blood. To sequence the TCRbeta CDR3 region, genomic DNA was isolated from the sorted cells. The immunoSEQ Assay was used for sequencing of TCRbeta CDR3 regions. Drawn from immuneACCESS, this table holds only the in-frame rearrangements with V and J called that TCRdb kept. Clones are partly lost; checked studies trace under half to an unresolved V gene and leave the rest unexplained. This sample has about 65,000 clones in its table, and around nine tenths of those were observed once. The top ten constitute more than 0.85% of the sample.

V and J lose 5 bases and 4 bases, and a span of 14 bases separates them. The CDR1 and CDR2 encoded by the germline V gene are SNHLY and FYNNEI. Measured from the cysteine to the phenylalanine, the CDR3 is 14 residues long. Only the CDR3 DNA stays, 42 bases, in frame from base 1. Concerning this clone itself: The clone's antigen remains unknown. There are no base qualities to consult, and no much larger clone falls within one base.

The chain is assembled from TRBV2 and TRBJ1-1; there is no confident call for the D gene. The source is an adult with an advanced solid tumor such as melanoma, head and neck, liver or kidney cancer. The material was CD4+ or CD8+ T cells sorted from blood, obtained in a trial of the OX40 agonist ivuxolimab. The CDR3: CASSTTGFGTEAFF. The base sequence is TGTGCCAGCAGTACGACCGGGTTCGGCACTGAAGCTTTCTTT.